This T cell receptor beta chain was sequenced during a study of tumor-infiltrating lymphocytes in oesophageal squamous cell carcinoma. From the PCR reads, TCRdb called clonotypes with MiXCR, one entry per CDR3 protein. In the table there are 15,000 to 20,000 distinct CDR3 sequences, 47% of which are singletons. Germline CDR1 MNHEY, CDR2 SVGEGT. The CDR3 spans 19 residues, counting both ends. Details on this clonotype: This CDR3 is missing its conserved last phenylalanine or tryptophan, likely due to a read error. Because the CDR3's place on the DNA is in doubt, the DNA is left out and the CDR3 is given as listed by TCRdb.

The V and J genes are TRBV6-2 or TRBV6-3 and TRBJ1-1. The specimen sequenced was normal esophageal tissue next to the tumor. This sequence originates from a female donor with esophageal squamous cell carcinoma. The chain's CDR3 is CASSYRPRLAGHYEQYFGP.